Sequencing of this TCR beta chain was carried out in a study of T cell changes during pregnancy in multiple sclerosis (dated by TCRdb to between 2018 and 2021). About the study as a whole: The study examined how the T cell repertoire changed over the course of pregnancy in women with multiple sclerosis.

In regard to this clone: What antigen it recognizes has not been identified. No per-base quality is available; no much larger clone lies one base away.

The method behind the library was the immunoSEQ multiplex PCR assay. TCRdb retrieved this table from immuneACCESS and kept in-frame rearrangements only. Not all clones are present; in checked studies, unresolved V genes account for under half, and no reason is known for the remainder. Recorded for this sample are some 40,000 clones; approximately 91% of them occurred a single time. The top ten constitute approximately 0.46% of the sample. CDR1 SEHNR and CDR2 FQNEAQ are derived from the germline V gene (reference sequence). From its cysteine to its phenylalanine, the CDR3 spans 17 amino acids. CDR3 DNA only is kept here, 51 bases in frame from base 1. V lost 5 bases and J lost 0 bases, and the count of bases not matched to a germline gene is 8.

The material was CD4+ T cells from peripheral blood mononuclear cells, obtained in the third trimester of pregnancy. This sequence was found in a female donor in good health, enrolled as a control in a pregnancy study. Recombination connected TRBV7-9 to TRBJ2-3, with 10 bases matching TRBD1. DNA sequence: TGTGCCAGCAGCCGAGCCCTGGGACAGGGGAGCACAGATACGCAGTATTTT. The translation is CASSRALGQGSTDTQYF.